This TCR beta chain is from a study of blood T cell repertoires in COVID-19. In this sample, this clone turned up a few times. Trimming stripped 1 base from V and 3 bases from J, with 9 bases between. This CDR3 is 14 amino acids long. CDR1 is SGHTA and CDR2 is FQGNSA in the germline V gene. Some clones are missing from TCRdb's copy, which holds only in-frame ones; the method was immunoSEQ multiplex PCR. The sample shows over 100,000 clones, less than 85% of them seen only once. This chain joins TRBV7-2 and TRBJ1-1; D uncertain. Sequencing used peripheral blood. The TCR comes from a woman aged 55-75 years with acute or convalescent COVID-19. The CDR3 sequence: CASSLGLYHTEAFF. The CDR3 DNA reads TGTGCCAGCAGCTTAGGGCTTTACCACACTGAAGCTTTCTTT.